The 12 T cell receptor beta chains listed next were all sequenced from one sample in a study of shared clonotypes between healthy human individuals. Libraries were prepared by immunoSEQ multiplex PCR; TCRdb keeps only in-frame clonotypes and omits some of them. This table has 700,000 to 950,000 clones, 96% appearing once. Terminally differentiated effector memory CD45RA+ cells were excluded by CCR7 positive selection of CD45RO-negative cells. The specimen sequenced was naive CD8+ T cells sorted from blood. The receptors here all came from a man aged 30 to 39 in good health.

The chain joins TRBV29-1 to TRBJ2-5, with 7 bases lining up with TRBD1. CDR1 and CDR2 (germline): SQVTM, ANQGSEA. The CDR3 is made up of 13 amino acids. V lost 5 bases to trimming and J lost 1 base; unmatched junction nucleotides: 4. CDR3 loop: CSVSRGLQETQYF. In nucleotides, the CDR3 is TGCAGCGTTTCAAGGGGGCTCCAAGAGACCCAGTACTTC.

This sequence joins TRBV11-2 and TRBJ2-1; 9 bases are shared with TRBD2. Germline V gene lookup returns CDR1 SGHAT and CDR2 FQNNGV. The CDR3 extends over 15 amino acids. Trimming at V came to 4 bases and at J to 5 bases, leaving 6 bases not matched to a gene. CDR3 coding DNA: TGTGCCAGCAGCTCGCTAGCGGGATCCCACAATGAGCAGTTCTTC. Protein sequence: CASSSLAGSHNEQFF.

The chain employs TRBV4-1 and TRBJ1-3, with 7 positions matching TRBD1. This CDR3 spans 16 amino acids. Germline V CDR1 and CDR2: MGHRA, YSYEKL. The V and J ends lost 2 bases and 10 bases, in that order; junction bases with no gene match: 14. CDR3 loop: CASSQRGGAQRGTIYF. Written as DNA, the CDR3 is TGCGCCAGCAGCCAAAGAGGGGGCGCACAAAGGGGGACCATATATTTT.

The chain couples TRBV9 to TRBJ2-1; D perhaps matches TRBD2 (6 bases). Germline V gene sequence: CDR1 SGDLS, CDR2 YYNGEE. The CDR3 has 13 amino acids. Trimming removed 4 bases at V and 4 bases at J, with 9 bases between. The CDR3, as DNA: TGTGCCAGCAGCTTAGCGGAATACAATGAGCAGTTCTTC. This codes for CASSLAEYNEQFF.

This chain connects TRBV7-2 to TRBJ2-7; D unclear. V lost 5 bases and J lost 4, with 9 bases in between. Germline CDR1 reads SGHTA; CDR2 reads FQGNSA. The CDR3 sequence is 12 residues long. CDR3 amino acids: CASSPMGYEQYF. CDR3 coding DNA: TGTGCCAGCAGCCCGATGGGATACGAGCAGTACTTC.

V gene TRBV15 combines with J gene TRBJ2-7; D gene uncertain. CDR1 LNHNV and CDR2 YYDKDF come from the germline V gene (reference sequence). The ends were cut back, 3 bases at V and 3 bases at J, with 9 bases in the middle. This CDR3 contains 13 residues. Written as DNA, the CDR3 is TGTGCCACCAGCAGGTCCAGCCGCTACGAGCAGTACTTC. Translation gives CATSRSSRYEQYF.

The V and J genes are TRBV27 and TRBJ2-7; D may match TRBD1 or TRBD2 (5 bases each). From germline, CDR1 is MNHEY and CDR2 SMNVEV (reference sequence). The CDR3 is made up of 18 amino acids. V lost 2 bases to trimming and J lost 0 bases, with 20 bases between them. The CDR3, as DNA: TGTGCCAGCAGTTTAATAGGGAGCAAGACAGCCCTCTCCTACGAGCAGTACTTC. As protein: CASSLIGSKTALSYEQYF.

The V gene is TRBV19, the J gene TRBJ1-1; unclear D gene. Germline assignment: CDR1 LNHDA and CDR2 SQIVND (reference sequence). The CDR3 totals 11 residues. The V end was cut by 9 bases, the J end by 5 bases, with 10 bases between. The CDR3 DNA follows: TGTGCCAGCGTGGTGGGGACTGAAGCTTTCTTT. Residues: CASVVGTEAFF.

The rearrangement uses TRBV14 and TRBJ2-7; possible D gene TRBD2, 7 bases. Germline values: CDR1 SGHDN, CDR2 FVKESK. Trimming shortened V by 2 bases and J by 2 bases, and 13 bases separated the two germline ends. This CDR3 spans 15 amino acids. CDR3 DNA sequence: TGTGCCAGCAGCCAAATGGGGAGGGGGACCTACGAGCAGTACTTC. Translated, it gives CASSQMGRGTYEQYF.

The rearrangement uses TRBV7-8 and TRBJ1-2; D unresolved. V gave up 5 bases and J gave up 8 bases, with 21 bases separating them. The CDR3 contains 15 residues. Per the germline V gene, CDR1 is SGHVS and CDR2 is FQNEAQ. The CDR3: CASSPGRVSLGGYTF. The CDR3 DNA reads as TGTGCCAGCAGCCCCGGGCGGGTTTCCTTAGGCGGCTACACCTTC.

The rearrangement joins TRBV9 to TRBJ1-2; 8 bases fit TRBD1. Germline CDR1 reads SGDLS; CDR2 reads YYNGEE. The CDR3 totals 16 residues. Trimming took 4 bases from V and 5 from J; bases not matched to a gene: 13. CDR3 amino acids: CASSPQDRDRWYGYTF. The CDR3 region has the DNA TGTGCCAGCAGCCCCCAGGACAGGGACCGTTGGTATGGCTACACCTTC.

The V and J genes are TRBV10-2 and TRBJ2-7, with 7 bases aligning to TRBD1. The V segment lost 0 bases and the J segment 3 bases; nucleotides outside the gene matches: 2. The length of the CDR3 is 14 residues. Per the germline V gene, CDR1 is WSHSY and CDR2 is SAAADI. CDR3: CASSESTGSYEQYF. DNA of the CDR3: TGCGCCAGCAGTGAGTCGACAGGGAGCTACGAGCAGTACTTC.